This T cell receptor beta chain stems from a study of blood T cell repertoires in COVID-19. About the research overall: Samples came from the United States, Italy and Spain, spanning acute and convalescent COVID-19. The cDNA or gDNA used as material had been derived from T cells, B-cell-depleted T cells, or PBMCs.

As originally analysed: Cell counts per sample came from amplifying reference gene primers. Libraries were prepared by immunoSEQ multiplex PCR; TCRdb keeps only in-frame clonotypes and omits some of them. The D gene and trimming were derived from the DNA, and the V and J assignments and clone size from that table. This sample has about 230,000 clones; more than 75% occur once, and the top ten carry approximately 0.89%. Germline V lookup: CDR1 SGDLS, CDR2 YYNGEE. V was shortened by 7 bases and J by 5 bases, with 22 bases between the two germline ends. The CDR3 is 16 amino acids. Sequenced material: peripheral blood. The receptor was derived from a man aged 40-50 years with acute or convalescent COVID-19. The chain combines TRBV9 with TRBJ2-1; TRBD2 is a possible D gene (5 bases). CDR3 bases: TGTGCCAGCTCGGTGGCTAGCCTCAACCTTGACAATGAGCAGTTCTTC. Its translation is CASSVASLNLDNEQFF.